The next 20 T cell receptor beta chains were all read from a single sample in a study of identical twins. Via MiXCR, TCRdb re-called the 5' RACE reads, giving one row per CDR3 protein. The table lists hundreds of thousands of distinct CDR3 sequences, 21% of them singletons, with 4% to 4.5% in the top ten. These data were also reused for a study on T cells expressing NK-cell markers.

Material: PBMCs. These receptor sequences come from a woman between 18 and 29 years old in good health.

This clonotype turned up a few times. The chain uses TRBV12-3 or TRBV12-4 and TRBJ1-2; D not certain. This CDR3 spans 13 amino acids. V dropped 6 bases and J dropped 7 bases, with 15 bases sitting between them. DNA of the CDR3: TGTGCCAGCAGGCGGGAGGGATACTCTGGCTACACCTTC. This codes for CASRREGYSGYTF.

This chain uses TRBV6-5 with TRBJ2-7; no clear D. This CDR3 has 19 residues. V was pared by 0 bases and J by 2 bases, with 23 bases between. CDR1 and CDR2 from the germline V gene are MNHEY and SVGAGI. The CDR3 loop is CASSYSSLGLQLVTYEQYF. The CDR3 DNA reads TGTGCCAGCAGTTACTCGAGTTTAGGTTTACAGTTGGTAACCTACGAGCAGTACTTC.

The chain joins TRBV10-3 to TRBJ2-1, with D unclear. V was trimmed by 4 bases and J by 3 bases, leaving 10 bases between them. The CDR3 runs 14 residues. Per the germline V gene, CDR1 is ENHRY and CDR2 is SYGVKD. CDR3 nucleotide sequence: TGTGCCATCAGTGGTAACGGGTACTACAATGAGCAGTTCTTC. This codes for CAISGNGYYNEQFF.

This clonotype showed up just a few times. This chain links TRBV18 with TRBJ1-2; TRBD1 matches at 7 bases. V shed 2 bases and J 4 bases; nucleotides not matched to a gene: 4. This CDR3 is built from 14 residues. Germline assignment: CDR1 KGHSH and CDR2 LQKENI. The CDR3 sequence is CASSPTGQTYGYTF. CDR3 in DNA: TGTGCCAGCTCACCAACGGGACAGACCTATGGCTACACCTTC. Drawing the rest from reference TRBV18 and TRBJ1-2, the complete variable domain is NAGVMQNPRHLVRRRGQEARLRCSPMKGHSHVYWYRQLPEEGLKFMVYLQKENIIDESGMPKERFSAEFPKEGPSILRIQQVVRGDSAAYFCASSPTGQTYGYTFGSGTRLTVV.

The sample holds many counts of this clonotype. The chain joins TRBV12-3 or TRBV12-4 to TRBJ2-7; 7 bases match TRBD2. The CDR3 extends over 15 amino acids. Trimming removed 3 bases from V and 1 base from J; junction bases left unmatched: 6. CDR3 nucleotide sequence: TGTGCCAGCAGTTTTAGGCTAGCGGCGTCCTACGAGCAGTACTTC. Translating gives CASSFRLAASYEQYF.

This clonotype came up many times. The CDR3 bases are TGTGCCAGCAGTTACCGCGTGGGGGGCTACTATGGCTACACCTTC. Translated: CASSYRVGGYYGYTF. The V gene is TRBV6-5, the J gene TRBJ1-2; TRBD1 might be the D (6 bases). This CDR3 is built from 15 residues. The germline V gene encodes CDR1 MNHEY and CDR2 SVGAGI. Trimming took 2 bases from V and 3 from J, leaving 13 bases between them.

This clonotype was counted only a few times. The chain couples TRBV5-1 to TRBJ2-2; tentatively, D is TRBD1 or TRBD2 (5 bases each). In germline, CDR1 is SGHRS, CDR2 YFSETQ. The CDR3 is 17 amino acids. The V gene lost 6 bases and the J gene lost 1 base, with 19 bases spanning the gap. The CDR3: CASTSLPGTGNTGELFF. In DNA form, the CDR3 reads TGCGCCAGCACCTCTTTGCCCGGGACGGGGAACACCGGGGAGCTGTTTTTT.

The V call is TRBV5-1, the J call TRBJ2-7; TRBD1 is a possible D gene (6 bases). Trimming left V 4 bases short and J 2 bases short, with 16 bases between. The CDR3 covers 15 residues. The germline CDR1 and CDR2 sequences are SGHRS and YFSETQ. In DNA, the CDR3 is TGCGCCAGCAGCGAGGGGACACCGAGGACCTACGAGCAGTACTTC. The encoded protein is CASSEGTPRTYEQYF.

Written as DNA, the CDR3 is TGCGCCAGCAGCTCCCATCGACGGGAGAACACTGAAGCTTTCTTT. It specifies CASSSHRRENTEAFF. This chain links TRBV5-1 with TRBJ1-1; no reliable D call. CDR1 is SGHRS, CDR2 YFSETQ, per germline. V lost 3 bases, J lost 1 base, and 13 bases lay in between. This CDR3 has 15 residues.

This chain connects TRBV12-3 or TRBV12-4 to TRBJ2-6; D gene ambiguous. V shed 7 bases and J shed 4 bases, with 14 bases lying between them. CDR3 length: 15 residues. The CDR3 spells CASTPATPGANVLTF. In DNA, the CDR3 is TGTGCCAGCACCCCGGCGACTCCCGGGGCCAACGTCCTGACTTTC.

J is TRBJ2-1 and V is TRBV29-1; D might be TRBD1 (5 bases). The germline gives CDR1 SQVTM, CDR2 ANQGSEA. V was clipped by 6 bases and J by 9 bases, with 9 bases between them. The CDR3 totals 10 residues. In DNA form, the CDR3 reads TGCAGCGTGGCAGGGATTGAGCAGTTCTTC. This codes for CSVAGIEQFF.

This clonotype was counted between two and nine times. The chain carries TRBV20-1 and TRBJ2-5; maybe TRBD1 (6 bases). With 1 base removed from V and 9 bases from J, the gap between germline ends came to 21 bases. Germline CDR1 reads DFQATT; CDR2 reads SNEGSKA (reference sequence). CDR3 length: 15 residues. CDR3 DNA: TGCAGTGCTAGAGGGCCCCAGGGACAATTCCAGGCCCAGTACTTC. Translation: CSARGPQGQFQAQYF.

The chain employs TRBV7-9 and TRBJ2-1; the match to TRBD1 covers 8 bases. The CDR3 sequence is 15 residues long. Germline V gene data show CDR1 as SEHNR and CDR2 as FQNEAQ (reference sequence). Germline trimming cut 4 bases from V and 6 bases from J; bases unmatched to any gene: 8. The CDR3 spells CASSYPGTGVNEQFF. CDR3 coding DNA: TGTGCCAGCAGCTACCCCGGGACAGGTGTCAATGAGCAGTTCTTC.

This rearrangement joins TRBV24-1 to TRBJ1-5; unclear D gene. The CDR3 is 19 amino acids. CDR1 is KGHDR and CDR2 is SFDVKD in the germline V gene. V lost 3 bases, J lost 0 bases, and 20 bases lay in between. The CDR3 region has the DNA TGTGCCACCAGTGATAGAGCGGGGAACGGCGCCCTTAGCAATCAGCCCCAGCATTTT. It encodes CATSDRAGNGALSNQPQHF.

This chain's CDR3 is CSASGEGTYEQFF. For the CDR3, the DNA is TGCAGTGCTAGTGGGGAAGGGACCTATGAGCAGTTCTTC. This chain joins TRBV20-1 and TRBJ2-1; the D gene could be TRBD1 or TRBD2 (5 bases each). CDR1 and CDR2 from the germline V gene are DFQATT and SNEGSKA (reference sequence). The V end was cut by 3 bases, the J end by 8 bases, with 14 bases between. CDR3 size: 13 residues.

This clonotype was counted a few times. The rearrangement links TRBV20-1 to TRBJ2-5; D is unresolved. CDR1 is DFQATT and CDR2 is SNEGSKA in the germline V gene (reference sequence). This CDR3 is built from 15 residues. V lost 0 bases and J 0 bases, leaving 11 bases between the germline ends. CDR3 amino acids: CSARDRVRYQETQYF. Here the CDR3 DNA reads TGCAGTGCTAGAGATCGGGTCCGGTACCAAGAGACCCAGTACTTC.

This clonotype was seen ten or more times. The CDR3 nucleotides are TGTGCCAGCAGTTACGTGGCGGGAGGGCCCTACGAGCAGTACTTC. This encodes CASSYVAGGPYEQYF. The chain carries TRBV6-5 and TRBJ2-7, with 9 bases matching TRBD2. This CDR3 is built from 15 residues. Looked up from germline, CDR1 is MNHEY and CDR2 is SVGAGI. J was trimmed by 2 bases and V by 2 bases; bases with no gene match: 4.

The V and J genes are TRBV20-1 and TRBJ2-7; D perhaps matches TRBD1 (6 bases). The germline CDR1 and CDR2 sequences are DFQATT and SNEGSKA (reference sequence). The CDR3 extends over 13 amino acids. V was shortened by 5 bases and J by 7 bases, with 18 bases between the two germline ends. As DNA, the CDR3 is TGCAGTGCTTTTGACAGGCCCTCCGGAGAGCAGTACTTC. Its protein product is CSAFDRPSGEQYF.

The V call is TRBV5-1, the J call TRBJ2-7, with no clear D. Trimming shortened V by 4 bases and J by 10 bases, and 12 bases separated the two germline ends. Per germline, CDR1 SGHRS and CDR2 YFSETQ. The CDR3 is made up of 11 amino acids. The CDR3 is CASSVSGDQYF. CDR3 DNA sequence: TGCGCCAGCAGCGTCTCAGGTGACCAGTACTTC. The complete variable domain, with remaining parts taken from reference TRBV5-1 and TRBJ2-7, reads KAGVTQTPRYLIKTRGQQVTLSCSPISGHRSVSWYQQTPGQGLQFLFEYFSETQRNKGNFPGRFSGRQFSNSRSEMNVSTLELGDSALYLCASSVSGDQYFGPGTRLTVT.

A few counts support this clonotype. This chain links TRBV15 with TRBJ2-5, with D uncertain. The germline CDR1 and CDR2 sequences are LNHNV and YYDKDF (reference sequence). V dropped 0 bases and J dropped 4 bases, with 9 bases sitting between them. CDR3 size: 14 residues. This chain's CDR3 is CATSRDLGRETQYF. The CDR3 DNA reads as TGTGCCACCAGCAGAGATCTTGGCAGAGAGACCCAGTACTTC.